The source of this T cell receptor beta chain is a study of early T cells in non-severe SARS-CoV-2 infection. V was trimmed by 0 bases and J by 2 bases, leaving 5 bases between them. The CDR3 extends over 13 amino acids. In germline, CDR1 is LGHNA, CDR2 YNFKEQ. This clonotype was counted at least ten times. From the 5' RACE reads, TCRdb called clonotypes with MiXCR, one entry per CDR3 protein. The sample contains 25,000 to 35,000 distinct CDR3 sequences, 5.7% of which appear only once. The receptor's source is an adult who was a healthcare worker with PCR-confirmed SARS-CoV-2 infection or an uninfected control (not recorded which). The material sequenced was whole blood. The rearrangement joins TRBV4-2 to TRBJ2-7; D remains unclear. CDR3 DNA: TGTGCCAGCAGCCAAGATCGCCCCTACGAGCAGTACTTC. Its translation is CASSQDRPYEQYF.